Listed here is a single T cell receptor beta chain. In this sample, this clone turned up a few times. The antigen it binds to is not known. No per-base quality is available; no much larger clone lies one base away. Each collaborating institution followed its own protocols to collect whole blood in K2EDTA tubes. Collaborator samples were shipped for TCRbeta analysis as frozen whole blood, isolated PBMCs, or DNA extracted from either sample type. CDR1 and CDR2 are drawn from the germline V gene (reference sequence): GTSNPN, SVGIG. V is trimmed back by 1 base and J by 1 base, and the junction contains 1 base that no gene match accounts for. From the cysteine up to the phenylalanine, the CDR3 has a length of 15 residues. CDR3 DNA is the only sequence kept; it has 45 bases, read in frame from the first base. TCRbeta CDR3 regions were amplified from genomic DNA by means of the immunoSEQ Assay, a bias-controlled multiplex PCR. In the paper's pipeline: The number of nucleated cells in each sample was estimated from the amplification of reference gene primers within the assay. To quantify the absolute abundance of each unique TCRbeta CDR3 rearrangement, sequence reads were collapsed and filtered. For each sample, productive Simpson clonality was calculated by taking the square root of Simpson's diversity index across productive rearrangements. The immuneACCESS repertoire file appears here via TCRdb, limited to in-frame rearrangements. These files lack a portion of the clones; in checked studies, under half of the deficit traces to unresolved V genes, and the cause of the others is not known. That table is the source of V, J and clone size, and D and trimming were worked out from the DNA. The sample table records 210,000 or so clones; roughly 80% of these occur just once. Approximately 5.3% of the sample belongs to the ten largest clones.

The data originate from a study of blood T cell repertoires in COVID-19 (dated by TCRdb to 2019 to 2021). Turning to the overall study: Samples covering the acute and convalescent phases of COVID-19 were provided by collaborators in the United States, Italy and Spain. The material from the prospective study consisted of cDNA or gDNA derived from T cells, B-cell-depleted T cells, or PBMCs. The dataset comprised deeply sampled blood TCRbeta repertoires from subjects exposed to, actively infected with, or recovered from COVID-19. The repertoires were released in a freely available public database intended as a resource for research on the immune response to SARS-CoV-2. The samples were drawn from two sources: the first 160 participants of the ongoing ImmuneRACE study, and 1,200 or so subjects contributed by 6 global collaborators. Nearly every sample came with metadata listing a de-identified subject ID, COVID-19 status, age in years and sex. HLA class I and class II types, where available, came from metadata supplied by the sample provider rather than from assay-based typing. Overall results and qualifications from the work: The quantity of clinical and demographic metadata differed by source and by participant and was supplied without curation.

The TCR comes from a human donor in a cohort sampled during active COVID-19. Rearrangement joined TRBV30 to TRBJ2-7; 13 bases in the junction line up with TRBD2. Sequencing input: peripheral blood. Here the CDR3 is given as CAWSGLAGGSYEQYF. In nucleotides, the sequence is TGTGCCTGGAGTGGACTAGCGGGAGGTTCCTACGAGCAGTACTTC.